The rows below give T cell receptor beta chains drawn from one sample of a study of patients and donors after allogeneic stem cell transplantation. Using its own MiXCR run on the RT-PCR reads, TCRdb lists one record per CDR3 protein. The table records about a million distinct CDR3 sequences, 18% of them present only once. The sequenced sample consisted of blood, either unsorted or a sorted T cell fraction (not recorded which). These receptors originate from a human donor who was either an allogeneic HSCT recipient or a stem cell or donor lymphocyte infusion donor (not recorded which). It is not recorded whose cells these are; they may come from a transplant donor. The CDR3 runs from the conserved cysteine through the conserved F or W. The D gene is left open where the match is weak. Some rows have no size entry. The others give once, few or many, or a class for an expanded clone.

V gene,J gene,D gene,clone size,CDR3 DNA,CDR3 protein
TRBV5-4,TRBJ2-1,TRBD2,.,TGTGCCAGCAGTCAAACCCCGCGGGAGGGCCCCAATGAGCAGTTCTTC,CASSQTPREGPNEQFF
TRBV12-3/TRBV12-4,TRBJ2-7,.,.,TGTGCCAGCGGCCTCCTTGGCGGGACGTACTTC,CASGLLGGTYF
TRBV2,TRBJ1-6,.,few,TGTGCCAGCAGTGATAAGTCCAGGGTAGCTTCCCTCCACTTT,CASSDKSRVASLHF
TRBV12-3/TRBV12-4,TRBJ2-1,TRBD2,.,TGTGCCAGCAGTTGGGCACAATTGGGACTAGCGGGATCTTATGAGCAGTTCTTC,CASSWAQLGLAGSYEQFF
TRBV9,TRBJ2-1,.,.,TGTGCCAGCAGCGTAGAGCCTAACTTTTACAATGAGCAGTTCTTC,CASSVEPNFYNEQFF
TRBV28,TRBJ1-4,.,.,TGTGCCAGCAGTTTCCCGGCCAAAGGGGAAAAACTGTTTTTT,CASSFPAKGEKLFF
TRBV27,TRBJ2-7,.,once,TGTGCCAGCAGTTTTCCGGGACAAGGGACCGAGCAGTACTTC,CASSFPGQGTEQYF
TRBV20-1,TRBJ2-6,.,.,TGCAGTGCTAGACCGGGGACACCTGGGGCCAACGTCCTGACTTTC,CSARPGTPGANVLTF
TRBV19,TRBJ1-1,.,.,TGTGCCAGTACTCGGACAGACAAGAACACTGAAGCTTTCTTT,CASTRTDKNTEAFF
TRBV2,TRBJ1-1,TRBD1,.,TGTGCCAGCAGTGAAAAGAGCATGACAGGGACGTACACTGAAGCTTTCTTT,CASSEKSMTGTYTEAFF
TRBV2,TRBJ2-7,TRBD1,.,TGTGCCAGCACCCGACAGGGAATCTACGAGCAGTACTTC,CASTRQGIYEQYF
TRBV6-2/TRBV6-3,TRBJ2-1,TRBD2,.,TGTGCCAGCAGTTACATGGGTAGCGGGGATGAGCAGTTCTTC,CASSYMGSGDEQFF
TRBV12-3/TRBV12-4,TRBJ1-5,.,.,TGTGCCAGCAGTTTAAGCTCGGGGCCAGGATACTATAGCAATCAGCCCCAGCATTTT,CASSLSSGPGYYSNQPQHF
TRBV6-2/TRBV6-3,TRBJ1-3,.,.,TGTGCCAGCAATCCAGACAGGCGGGACACCATATATTTT,CASNPDRRDTIYF
TRBV29-1,TRBJ2-7,.,few,TGCAGCGTTGTAGGGCGATACTACGAGCAGTACTTC,CSVVGRYYEQYF
TRBV25-1,TRBJ2-3,.,.,TGTGCCAGCGGCGCTAGGGGGGGAGTCGGCGCAGATACGCAGTATTTT,CASGARGGVGADTQYF
TRBV18,TRBJ2-7,.,.,TGTGCCAGCTCACAAACGGGAAGACGCCTCCCCGCCTACGAGCAGTACTTC,CASSQTGRRLPAYEQYF
TRBV20-1,TRBJ1-2,TRBD1,.,TGCAGTGCATCCGACAGGGGCAACTATGGCTACACCTTC,CSASDRGNYGYTF
TRBV7-9,TRBJ1-1,.,few,TGTGCCAGCAGCTCCCCTAAGGTCCAGGGGCGGAACACTGAAGCTTTCTTT,CASSSPKVQGRNTEAFF
TRBV12-3/TRBV12-4,TRBJ1-5,.,few,TGTGCCAGCAGTTTAGCGTCACAGGCCTATAGCAATCAGCCCCAGCATTTT,CASSLASQAYSNQPQHF
TRBV20-1,TRBJ2-3,TRBD2,few,TGCAGTGCTGAGGGGGGGACTAGGATCGACACAGATACGCAGTATTTT,CSAEGGTRIDTDTQYF
TRBV19,TRBJ2-2,.,few,TGTGCCAGTAGTATCGACCGCTCCGGGGAGCTGTTTTTT,CASSIDRSGELFF
TRBV25-1,TRBJ1-2,.,few,TGTGCCAGCAGTGAAGTAACTGGACAGTCGAATGGCTACACCTTC,CASSEVTGQSNGYTF
TRBV3-1,TRBJ2-2,TRBD2,few,TGTGCCAGCAGCCAGCCTAGCGGGAGCGGTTATGAGGAGCTGTTTTTT,CASSQPSGSGYEELFF
TRBV20-1,TRBJ1-6,.,many,TGCAGTGCTCAGAGAGAGGTCTCCTATAATTCACCCCTCCACTTT,CSAQREVSYNSPLHF
TRBV20-1,TRBJ2-3,TRBD2,.,TGCAGTGCTAGAGACCCCATAGCGGGAAGTGGCTCAGATACGCAGTATTTT,CSARDPIAGSGSDTQYF
TRBV20-1,TRBJ2-5,TRBD2,.,TGCAGTGCTAGAGATCCCCGGACTAGCGGGGTCCAAGAGACCCAGTACTTC,CSARDPRTSGVQETQYF
TRBV25-1,TRBJ2-7,.,many,TGTGCCAGCAGCCGAGGGGGGGGCTACGAGCAGTACTTC,CASSRGGGYEQYF
TRBV11-2,TRBJ2-3,.,.,TGTGCCAGCAGCCGAAGATCGACTATAACTAGCACAGATACGCAGTATTTT,CASSRRSTITSTDTQYF
TRBV20-1,TRBJ2-3,TRBD2,.,TGCAGTGCTAGAGACCCCAGCGGGAGTCTCGCAGATACGCAGTATTTT,CSARDPSGSLADTQYF
TRBV12-3/TRBV12-4,TRBJ2-1,TRBD2,.,TGTGCCAGCAGGCCGCGGGGGGGTAGCGGTACCTCCTACAATGAGCAGTTCTTC,CASRPRGGSGTSYNEQFF
TRBV7-9,TRBJ2-5,.,few,TGTGCCAGCAGCTTCGGGGGACAACAAGAGACCCAGTACTTC,CASSFGGQQETQYF
TRBV29-1,TRBJ1-1,.,.,TGCAGCGCGGAGGGGGGGTTTGCAGCGAACACTGAAGCTTTCTTT,CSAEGGFAANTEAFF
TRBV20-1,TRBJ1-2,.,many,TGCAGTGCTAGAAGTGGACCGTATGGCTACACCTTC,CSARSGPYGYTF
TRBV12-3/TRBV12-4,TRBJ2-1,TRBD2,few,TGTGCCATCTGGACTAGCGTTAATAATGAGCAGTTCTTC,CAIWTSVNNEQFF
TRBV4-1,TRBJ1-1,.,.,TGCGCCAGCAGCCAAGATGGGGGCAGACTGAACACTGAAGCTTTCTTT,CASSQDGGRLNTEAFF
TRBV12-3/TRBV12-4,TRBJ1-1,.,.,TGTGCCAGCACTTTGGGTATGGGGAGCACTGAAGCTTTCTTT,CASTLGMGSTEAFF
TRBV4-2,TRBJ1-1,TRBD1,once,TGTGCCAGCAGCCGCGACAGGGGCAATGAAGCTTTCTTT,CASSRDRGNEAFF
TRBV11-2,TRBJ2-1,TRBD2,.,TGTGCCAGCAGCTCCCCGGGACTAGGATCCCATGAGCAGTTCTTC,CASSSPGLGSHEQFF
TRBV7-9,TRBJ2-1,.,.,TGTGCCAGCACTGGGGCGGGAAGCTCCTACAATGAGCAGTTCTTC,CASTGAGSSYNEQFF
TRBV10-3,TRBJ2-6,.,many,TGTGCCATCAGCGATAACTACTCTGGGGCCAACGTCCTGACTTTC,CAISDNYSGANVLTF
TRBV12-3/TRBV12-4,TRBJ1-2,.,.,TGTGCCAGCAGTTTACCGGGCGGATCGAGTGGCTACACCTTC,CASSLPGGSSGYTF